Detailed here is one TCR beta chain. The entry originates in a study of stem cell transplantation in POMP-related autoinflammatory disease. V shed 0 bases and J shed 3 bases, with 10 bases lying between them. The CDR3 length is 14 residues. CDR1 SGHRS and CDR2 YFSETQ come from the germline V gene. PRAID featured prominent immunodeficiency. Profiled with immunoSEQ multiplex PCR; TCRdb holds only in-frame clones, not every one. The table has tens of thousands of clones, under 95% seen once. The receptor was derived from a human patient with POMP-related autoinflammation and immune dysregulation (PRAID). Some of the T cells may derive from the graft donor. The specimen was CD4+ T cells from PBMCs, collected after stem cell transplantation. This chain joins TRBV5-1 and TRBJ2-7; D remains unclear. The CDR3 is CASSLDRLGYEQYF. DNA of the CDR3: TGCGCCAGCAGCTTGGACCGTTTGGGCTACGAGCAGTACTTC.